The entry below describes one TCR beta chain. The record originates from a study of blood T cell repertoires in COVID-19. About the study: Whether acute or convalescent, the COVID-19 samples came from the United States, Italy and Spain.

Original handling: Estimation of nucleated cell counts was performed using reference gene primer amplification. Repertoires were generated with immunoSEQ multiplex PCR, while TCRdb's copy carries only in-frame clones and drops some. That table supplies the V and J calls and clone size; D and trimming were determined from the DNA. In the table there are about 170,000 clones, approximately 90% of which are singletons. The CDR3 covers 16 residues. J lost 5 bases, V lost 2 bases, and 7 bases had no gene match. Germline V gene sequence: CDR1 SGHRS, CDR2 YFSETQ. The sample was peripheral blood. The origin of this receptor is a woman aged 80 or over in a cohort sampled during active or convalescent COVID-19. This chain uses TRBV5-1 with TRBJ1-4; TRBD1 matches 9 bases. CDR3 DNA: TGCGCCAGCAGCTTATCCCCGGGACAGGGAAATGAAAAACTGTTTTTT. Encoded protein: CASSLSPGQGNEKLFF.